Listed below are T cell receptor beta chains from one sample, sequenced in a study of T cell responses to AZD1222 COVID-19 vaccine. Libraries were prepared by immunoSEQ multiplex PCR; TCRdb keeps only in-frame clonotypes and omits some of them. The sample includes under 150,000 clones, 80% to 95% of them seen just once. The sample was peripheral blood, taken 28 days after the second AZD1222 dose. Receptor source: an adult who received the AZD1222 COVID-19 vaccine. The CDR3 runs from the conserved cysteine through the conserved F or W. Fields, in order: V gene, D gene, J gene, clone size, CDR3 protein, CDR3 DNA. D genes are given only for firm matches. Clone size appears in some rows only: once, few, many, or a class for an expanded clone.

V: TRBV6-2/TRBV6-3
D: TRBD1
J: TRBJ1-1
size: NA
CDR3: CASSYSRGQVAFF
DNA: TGTGCCAGCAGTTACTCCAGGGGGCAAGTAGCTTTCTTT

V: TRBV30
D: TRBD2
J: TRBJ2-1
size: once
CDR3: CAWSGGTSNFNEQFF
DNA: TGTGCCTGGAGTGGAGGGACTAGTAATTTCAATGAGCAGTTCTTC

V: TRBV3-1/TRBV3-2
D: TRBD1
J: TRBJ1-4
size: NA
CDR3: CASSQWGQGNEKLFF
DNA: TGTGCCAGCAGCCAATGGGGACAGGGAAATGAAAAACTGTTTTTT

V: TRBV18
D: TRBD2
J: TRBJ2-1
size: NA
CDR3: CASSPGREGNEQFF
DNA: TGTGCCAGCTCACCCGGGAGGGAAGGCAATGAGCAGTTCTTC

V: TRBV5-1
D: NA
J: TRBJ2-2
size: NA
CDR3: CASSLTGGLNTGELFF
DNA: TGCGCCAGCAGCCTTACGGGGGGCCTTAACACCGGGGAGCTGTTTTTT

V: TRBV7-9
D: TRBD1
J: TRBJ1-2
size: NA
CDR3: CASSLATTGQGIGYTF
DNA: TGTGCCAGCAGCTTAGCGACGACGGGACAGGGGATTGGCTACACCTTC

V: TRBV6-2/TRBV6-3
D: TRBD2
J: TRBJ2-1
size: NA
CDR3: CASSLPSGVGSYNEQFF
DNA: TGTGCCAGCAGTCTACCTAGCGGAGTAGGCTCCTACAATGAGCAGTTCTTC

V: TRBV7-9
D: NA
J: TRBJ2-3
size: NA
CDR3: CASSANTDTQYF
DNA: TGTGCCAGCAGCGCGAACACAGATACGCAGTATTTT

V: TRBV5-4
D: NA
J: TRBJ1-2
size: NA
CDR3: CASSLGRRSGNGYTF
DNA: TGTGCCAGCAGCTTGGGGCGACGGTCCGGCAACGGCTACACCTTC

V: TRBV19
D: TRBD1
J: TRBJ1-1
size: NA
CDR3: CASSIRGQGVF
DNA: TGTGCCAGTAGTATTAGGGGGCAGGGGGTCTTT

V: TRBV11-3
D: TRBD1
J: TRBJ2-5
size: NA
CDR3: CASSLERGQGATQYF
DNA: TGTGCCAGCAGCTTAGAAAGGGGGCAAGGAGCGACCCAGTACTTC

V: TRBV3-1/TRBV3-2
D: TRBD2
J: TRBJ2-3
size: NA
CDR3: CASSQGTSGGGDTQYF
DNA: TGTGCCAGCAGCCAAGGGACTAGCGGGGGTGGGGATACGCAGTATTTT

V: TRBV12-5
D: TRBD1
J: TRBJ1-1
size: NA
CDR3: CASGLTGVNTEAFF
DNA: TGTGCTAGTGGCCTGACAGGGGTGAACACTGAAGCTTTCTTT

V: TRBV10-1
D: TRBD1
J: TRBJ2-1
size: NA
CDR3: CAEGAEQFF
DNA: TGCGCCGAGGGGGCTGAGCAGTTCTTC

V: TRBV18
D: NA
J: TRBJ2-3
size: NA
CDR3: CASSPPGPGTSTDTQYF
DNA: TGTGCCAGCTCACCACCGGGGCCCGGCACTAGCACAGATACGCAGTATTTT

V: TRBV5-5
D: NA
J: TRBJ1-6
size: NA
CDR3: CASSLFQGNSPLHF
DNA: TGTGCCAGCAGCTTGTTTCAGGGTAATTCACCCCTCCACTTT

V: TRBV7-9
D: NA
J: TRBJ1-6
size: NA
CDR3: CASSLSRDNSPLHF
DNA: TGTGCCAGCAGCTTATCCAGGGATAATTCACCCCTCCACTTT

V: TRBV7-2
D: NA
J: TRBJ1-1
size: NA
CDR3: CASSWDGNTEAFF
DNA: TGTGCCAGCAGCTGGGACGGGAACACTGAAGCTTTCTTT

V: TRBV15
D: NA
J: TRBJ2-7
size: few
CDR3: CATSRDTGSYEQYF
DNA: TGTGCCACCAGCAGAGATACAGGCTCCTACGAGCAGTACTTC

V: TRBV28
D: TRBD2
J: TRBJ2-1
size: NA
CDR3: CATCPWGLAGGLNEQFF
DNA: TGTGCCACCTGCCCGTGGGGACTAGCGGGGGGGTTGAATGAGCAGTTCTTC

V: TRBV15
D: NA
J: TRBJ2-7
size: NA
CDR3: CAISARGYEQYF
DNA: TGTGCCATTTCTGCCCGGGGCTACGAGCAGTACTTC

V: TRBV19
D: NA
J: TRBJ1-4
size: NA
CDR3: CASSIINPAAGWGEKLFF
DNA: TGTGCCAGTAGTATAATAAACCCCGCGGCAGGGTGGGGAGAAAAACTGTTTTTT

V: TRBV4-3
D: NA
J: TRBJ1-6
size: NA
CDR3: CASSQELQSSYNSPLHF
DNA: TGCGCCAGCAGCCAAGAGTTGCAGAGCTCCTATAATTCACCCCTCCACTTT

V: TRBV7-9
D: NA
J: TRBJ1-4
size: NA
CDR3: CASSLALTTTNEKLFF
DNA: TGTGCCAGCAGCTTAGCCCTGACAACAACTAATGAAAAACTGTTTTTT

V: TRBV30
D: NA
J: TRBJ2-5
size: NA
CDR3: CAWGTAQETQYF
DNA: TGTGCCTGGGGGACCGCGCAAGAGACCCAGTACTTC

V: TRBV2
D: NA
J: TRBJ1-5
size: NA
CDR3: CASSKDGSSNQPQHF
DNA: TGTGCCAGCAGCAAGGACGGATCTTCCAATCAGCCCCAGCATTTT

V: TRBV29-1
D: NA
J: TRBJ1-1
size: NA
CDR3: CSVVGQGNTEAFF
DNA: TGCAGCGTTGTGGGCCAGGGGAACACTGAAGCTTTCTTT

V: TRBV4-3
D: NA
J: TRBJ1-2
size: NA
CDR3: CASSPDRQLGNGYTF
DNA: TGCGCCAGCAGCCCGGACCGACAACTCGGGAATGGCTACACCTTC

V: TRBV9
D: NA
J: TRBJ1-1
size: NA
CDR3: CASSVAVAGTEAFF
DNA: TGTGCCAGCAGCGTAGCGGTAGCCGGGACAGAAGCTTTCTTT

V: TRBV6-6
D: TRBD1
J: TRBJ1-1
size: NA
CDR3: CASSFMTGGGTEAFF
DNA: TGTGCCAGCAGTTTTATGACAGGGGGCGGCACTGAAGCTTTCTTT

V: TRBV2
D: TRBD2
J: TRBJ2-5
size: NA
CDR3: CASSWGGLGGRETQYF
DNA: TGTGCCAGCAGTTGGGGAGGACTAGGAGGTCGAGAGACCCAGTACTTC

V: TRBV3-1/TRBV3-2
D: TRBD1
J: TRBJ1-4
size: NA
CDR3: CASSPGGDEKLFF
DNA: TGTGCCAGCAGCCCAGGGGGCGATGAAAAACTGTTTTTT

V: TRBV6-2/TRBV6-3
D: TRBD2
J: TRBJ2-1
size: NA
CDR3: CASSYGSAGGHNEQFF
DNA: TGTGCCAGCAGTTACGGGTCAGCGGGAGGCCACAATGAGCAGTTCTTC

V: TRBV7-2
D: TRBD2
J: TRBJ2-4
size: NA
CDR3: CASSATSGTKNIQYF
DNA: TGTGCCAGCAGCGCGACTAGCGGGACCAAAAACATTCAGTACTTC

V: TRBV7-6
D: TRBD1
J: TRBJ1-5
size: NA
CDR3: CASSLGDRYSNQPQHF
DNA: TGTGCCAGCAGCTTAGGGGACAGATATAGCAATCAGCCCCAGCATTTT

V: TRBV5-1
D: TRBD1
J: TRBJ2-5
size: NA
CDR3: CASSKGQGAETQYF
DNA: TGCGCCAGCAGCAAGGGACAGGGAGCTGAGACCCAGTACTTC

V: TRBV9
D: TRBD2
J: TRBJ2-1
size: NA
CDR3: CASSDPALAGGGYNEQFF
DNA: TGTGCCAGCAGCGATCCAGCACTAGCGGGAGGGGGTTACAATGAGCAGTTCTTC

V: TRBV7-2
D: NA
J: TRBJ1-2
size: NA
CDR3: CASSLGQNYGYTF
DNA: TGTGCCAGCAGCTTAGGGCAGAACTATGGCTACACCTTC

V: TRBV2
D: NA
J: TRBJ1-1
size: NA
CDR3: CASSEAGSRGNTEAFF
DNA: TGTGCCAGCAGTGAAGCCGGGAGCAGGGGGAACACTGAAGCTTTCTTT